One sample yielded the 11 T cell receptor beta chains listed below, sequenced in a study of T cells expressing NK-cell markers. From its re-call of the 5' RACE reads, TCRdb lists each CDR3 protein once, without DNA. The listing contains about 160,000 distinct CDR3 sequences. Input material: blood T cells: a sorted CD56 or NKG2C T cell subset, CD4+ or CD8+ T cells, or bulk PBMC T cells (not recorded which). These receptors all come from a woman between 18 and 75 years old in good health.

V is TRBV20-1 and J is TRBJ2-3; there is no DNA to check the TCRdb D call of TRBD2. CDR3 length: 18 amino acids. Looked up from germline, CDR1 is DFQATT and CDR2 is SNEGSKA (reference sequence). CDR3 residues: CSALSLAGGGRSTDTQYF.

V usage is TRBV20-1 and J usage is TRBJ2-5; TCRdb reports TRBD2, a call that lacks DNA to check it against. Germline V lookup: CDR1 DFQATT, CDR2 SNEGSKA (reference sequence). The CDR3 totals 14 residues. The CDR3 sequence: CSALRDLAKETQYF.

J is TRBJ1-1 and V is TRBV5-1. The CDR3 loop spans 13 amino acids. Germline assignment: CDR1 SGHRS and CDR2 YFSETQ. The CDR3: CATQRQVNTEAFF.

J is TRBJ2-6 and V is TRBV20-1; TCRdb's D call, TRBD1, is unchecked because there is no DNA. The CDR3 covers 17 residues. Germline CDR1 reads DFQATT; CDR2 reads SNEGSKA (reference sequence). The CDR3 sequence: CSARDRGPYSGANVLTF.

The chain recombines TRBV11-1 with TRBJ1-6. The CDR3 consists of 15 residues. Germline-derived CDR1 and CDR2 are SGHAT and FQDESV (reference sequence). The CDR3 reads CASSLDGKGYSPLHF.

This chain joins TRBV10-3 and TRBJ2-2; the D call from TCRdb, TRBD1, cannot be confirmed without DNA. Germline V lookup: CDR1 ENHRY, CDR2 SYGVKD. The CDR3 runs 14 residues. The CDR3 sequence is CAIRGQSNTGELFF.

The V gene is TRBV5-1, the J gene TRBJ1-2. CDR3 length: 13 residues. Germline lookup yields CDR1 SGHRS and CDR2 YFSETQ. CDR3 in amino acids: CASSLAWNYGYTF.

The chain couples TRBV9 to TRBJ2-7; lacking DNA, the TRBD1 call made by TCRdb goes unchecked. Germline CDR1 SGDLS, CDR2 YYNGEE. The CDR3 totals 15 residues. The CDR3 region is CASSEGQGWSYEQYF. The full variable domain, in which reference TRBV9 and TRBJ2-7 provide the parts outside the CDR3, is DSGVTQTPKHLITATGQRVTLRCSPRSGDLSVYWYQQSLDQGLQFLIQYYNGEERAKGNILERFSAQQFPDLHSELNLSSLELGDSALYFCASSEGQGWSYEQYFGPGTRLTVT.

The chain is built from TRBV29-1 and TRBJ1-6; the D call from TCRdb, TRBD1, cannot be confirmed without DNA. From germline, CDR1 is SQVTM and CDR2 ANQGSEA. The CDR3 extends over 13 amino acids. The CDR3 sequence is CSVAQDTGSPLHF.

The gene calls are TRBV11-2 and TRBJ2-3; without DNA, the TCRdb call of TRBD1 cannot be checked. From germline, CDR1 is SGHAT and CDR2 FQNNGV. This CDR3 has 13 residues. The CDR3 loop reads CASTLTATDTQYF.

This chain links TRBV18 with TRBJ2-3; TCRdb gives TRBD1 as the D gene, but with no DNA this cannot be confirmed. The V gene's germline CDR1 is KGHSH and CDR2 LQKENI. CDR3 size: 16 residues. The CDR3 protein is CASSPPDRRYTDTQYF.